Following are 21 T cell receptor beta chains from one sample sequenced in a study of blood T cell repertoires in COVID-19. Sequencing was performed with immunoSEQ multiplex PCR; in TCRdb, only in-frame clones are kept and a portion is missing. The sample consists of tens of thousands of clones, 80% of them appearing once. The source material was peripheral blood. The origin of the receptors is an older man with active or convalescent COVID-19.

The CDR3 DNA reads TGTGCCAGCATGCAAGGGGGCTACGAGCAGTACTTC. Its protein is CASMQGGYEQYF. The chain combines TRBV28 with TRBJ2-7; TRBD1 is a possible D gene (6 bases). The CDR3 extends over 12 amino acids. Germline-derived CDR1 and CDR2 are MDHEN and SYDVKM. With 7 bases removed from V and 3 bases from J, the gap between germline ends came to 10 bases. The complete variable domain, with remaining parts taken from reference TRBV28 and TRBJ2-7, reads DVKVTQSSRYLVKRTGEKVFLECVQDMDHENMFWYRQDPGLGLRLIYFSYDVKMKEKGDIPEGYSVSREKKERFSLILESASTNQTSMYLCASMQGGYEQYFGPGTRLTVT.

The genes are TRBV30 and TRBJ1-6; 10 bases map to TRBD1. The V and J ends lost 7 bases and 5 bases, in that order; junction bases with no gene match: 2. This CDR3 has 13 amino acids. Germline CDR1 is GTSNPN and CDR2 is SVGIG (reference sequence). The CDR3 DNA reads TGTGCCTCCGACAGGGGGCATAATTCACCCCTCCACTTT. Translating gives CASDRGHNSPLHF.

This chain connects TRBV9 to TRBJ2-7; 8 bases agree with TRBD2. The ends lost 1 base at V and 2 bases at J; junction bases unmatched: 2. The CDR3 has 14 amino acids. Germline CDR1 SGDLS, CDR2 YYNGEE. CDR3 sequence: CASSVSAGAYEQYF. As DNA, the CDR3 is TGTGCCAGCAGCGTATCAGCGGGAGCCTACGAGCAGTACTTC.

The DNA of the CDR3 is TGTGCCAGCAGCACAGGGGGCGCGTCCGGTCAGCCCCAGCATTTT. Translated: CASSTGGASGQPQHF. V and J are TRBV3-1 (or the pseudogene TRBV3-2) and TRBJ1-5; 9 bases match TRBD1. Looked up from germline, CDR1 is LGHDT and CDR2 is YNNKEL (reference sequence). Trimming cost V 5 bases and J 6 bases; bases outside gene matches: 8. This CDR3 spans 15 amino acids.

The chain couples TRBV5-4 to TRBJ2-5, with a weak D call TRBD1 (6 bases). The CDR3 runs to 15 residues. CDR1 is SGHNT and CDR2 is YYREEE in the germline V gene (reference sequence). The V end was cut by 3 bases, the J end by 5 bases, with 17 bases between. CDR3 region: CASSSPQGPQETQYF. The CDR3 DNA follows: TGTGCCAGCAGCTCTCCGCAGGGGCCCCAGGAGACCCAGTACTTC.

This chain connects TRBV29-1 to TRBJ2-7, with 7 bases matching TRBD1. CDR3 length: 13 residues. The J segment lost 2 bases and the V segment lost 7 bases, leaving 8 bases of the junction unmatched. In germline, CDR1 is SQVTM, CDR2 ANQGSEA. The CDR3 reads CSASGQTAYEQYF. As DNA, the CDR3 is TGCAGCGCCTCGGGACAGACGGCCTACGAGCAGTACTTC.

This chain joins TRBV7-6 and TRBJ2-1, with 7 bases that match TRBD2. Germline trimming cut 1 base from V and 4 bases from J; bases unmatched to any gene: 10. The CDR3 sequence is 17 residues long. Per germline, CDR1 SGHVS and CDR2 FNYEAQ. The CDR3 DNA reads TGTGCCAGCAGCTTAGGGGGGAGACTAGCCCAGTACAATGAGCAGTTCTTC. Encoded protein: CASSLGGRLAQYNEQFF. Combining the CDR3 with reference TRBV7-6 and TRBJ2-1 gives the whole variable domain GAGVSQSPRYKVTKRGQDVALRCDPISGHVSLYWYRQALGQGPEFLTYFNYEAQQDKSGLPNDRFSAERPEGSISTLTIQRTEQRDSAMYRCASSLGGRLAQYNEQFFGPGTRLTVL.

This clone occurred a few times. The chain recombines TRBV5-4 with TRBJ1-2; unclear D gene. CDR3 length equals 13 residues. CDR1 is SGHNT, CDR2 YYREEE, per germline (reference sequence). Trimming took off 0 bases at V and 6 bases at J, with 9 bases between the two ends. The CDR3 DNA reads as TGTGCCAGCAGCTTGGCCTCCGGGAATGGCTACACCTTC. Its translation is CASSLASGNGYTF. The full variable domain, completed using reference TRBV5-4 and TRBJ1-2, is ETGVTQSPTHLIKTRGQQVTLRCSSQSGHNTVSWYQQALGQGPQFIFQYYREEENGRGNFPPRFSGLQFPNYSSELNVNALELDDSALYLCASSLASGNGYTFGSGTRLTVV.

This chain connects TRBV7-8 to TRBJ1-3; no clear D gene. The CDR3 consists of 13 residues. Germline V lookup: CDR1 SGHVS, CDR2 FQNEAQ. The V and J ends lost 1 base and 11 bases respectively, with 12 bases between them. CDR3 in amino acids: CASSLGGEIPIYF. The CDR3 DNA reads TGTGCCAGCAGCTTAGGGGGAGAAATCCCCATATATTTT. The entire variable domain, with the rest obtained from reference TRBV7-8 and TRBJ1-3, is as follows: GAGVSQSPRYKVAKRGQDVALRCDPISGHVSLFWYQQALGQGPEFLTYFQNEAQLDKSGLPSDRFFAERPEGSVSTLKIQRTQQEDSAVYLCASSLGGEIPIYFGEGSWLTVV.

In this sample, this clone turned up once. V is TRBV3-1 (or the pseudogene TRBV3-2) and J is TRBJ2-5, with 9 bases fitting TRBD2. The CDR3 has 15 amino acids. The V gene end was trimmed by 1 base and the J gene end by 5 bases; junction bases not matched to a gene: 5. Per germline, CDR1 LGHDT and CDR2 YNNKEL (reference sequence). The CDR3: CASSQVSSGDETQYF. Here the CDR3 DNA reads TGTGCCAGCAGCCAAGTTTCTAGCGGGGACGAGACCCAGTACTTC.

This chain uses TRBV28 with TRBJ2-2; 8 bases are a match to TRBD2. V shed 5 bases, J shed 3 bases, and the junction held 8 bases outside the gene matches. CDR1 is MDHEN and CDR2 is SYDVKM in the germline V gene. The CDR3 sequence is 16 residues long. The DNA of the CDR3 is TGTGCCAGCAGTAGCAGCGGGAGCGGGTACACCGGGGAGCTGTTTTTT. This sequence encodes CASSSSGSGYTGELFF.

The genes are TRBV30 and TRBJ2-2, with TRBD2 identical over 12 bases. Germline values: CDR1 GTSNPN, CDR2 SVGIG (reference sequence). V was pared by 1 base and J by 2 bases, with 5 bases of the junction left unmatched. The CDR3 extends over 17 amino acids. The chain's CDR3 is CAWSGLAGEINTGELFF. In DNA, the CDR3 is TGTGCCTGGAGTGGACTAGCGGGGGAGATTAACACCGGGGAGCTGTTTTTT.

V and J are TRBV7-2 and TRBJ2-1, with 13 nucleotides matching TRBD2. This CDR3 has 17 residues. Germline V gene sequence: CDR1 SGHTA, CDR2 FQGNSA. V lost 5 bases, J lost 7 bases, and 11 bases stayed unmatched. As DNA, the CDR3 is TGTGCCAGCAGCCCAGGACTAGCGGGGGTGTTTCAGAATGAGCAGTTCTTC. Its protein product is CASSPGLAGVFQNEQFF.

The chain is built from TRBV5-1 and TRBJ1-5, with no clear D. The CDR3 has 15 amino acids. Germline loops: CDR1 SGHRS, CDR2 YFSETQ. V was cut by 4 bases and J by 2 bases, with 13 bases left in between. In nucleotides, the CDR3 is TGCGCCAGCAGCCTGGGTCTCGGGGGCAATCAGCCCCAGCATTTT. Translated: CASSLGLGGNQPQHF.

This chain links TRBV28 with TRBJ1-2, with 8 bases matching TRBD1. V shed 5 bases and J 13 bases; nucleotides not matched to a gene: 12. Germline V lookup: CDR1 MDHEN, CDR2 SYDVKM. The CDR3 sequence is 13 residues long. The CDR3 reads CASSGTGLTLGTF. DNA of the CDR3: TGTGCCAGCAGTGGGACAGGCCTTACCTTAGGCACCTTC.

The chain carries TRBV19 and TRBJ1-1; 7 bases fit TRBD1. This CDR3 comprises 17 residues. The germline V gene has CDR1 LNHDA and CDR2 SQIVND (reference sequence). J gave up 0 bases and V 1 base, and 8 bases lay outside the gene matches. The CDR3 bases are TGTGCCAGTAGTATAGGGCGGGACAGCGTACTGAACACTGAAGCTTTCTTT. Translated, it gives CASSIGRDSVLNTEAFF.

This clone was picked up a small number of times. The chain couples TRBV29-1 to TRBJ2-7; D gene ambiguous. The CDR3 runs to 14 residues. Germline-derived CDR1 and CDR2 are SQVTM and ANQGSEA. The V and J ends lost 0 bases and 0 bases respectively, with 9 bases between them. DNA of the CDR3: TGCAGCGTTGAAGATCCAGGAATCTCCTACGAGCAGTACTTC. This codes for CSVEDPGISYEQYF.

This clone has a handful of counts. V usage is TRBV2 and J usage is TRBJ2-7, with a weak D call TRBD1 (6 bases). CDR3 length: 15 residues. The V and J ends lost 9 bases and 3 bases respectively, with 21 bases between them. Per germline, CDR1 SNHLY and CDR2 FYNNEI. CDR3 region: CASEFSRQELYEQYF. The CDR3 coding sequence is TGTGCCAGTGAGTTTTCGCGACAGGAACTCTACGAGCAGTACTTC.

The chain recombines TRBV7-8 with TRBJ1-4, with D perhaps TRBD1 (6 bases). CDR3 length: 14 residues. Trimming took 6 bases from V and 6 from J, leaving 14 bases between them. Germline CDR1 reads SGHVS; CDR2 reads FQNEAQ. CDR3 sequence reads: CASRAKQGDEKLFF. The CDR3 bases are TGTGCCAGCAGAGCCAAACAGGGAGATGAAAAACTGTTTTTT.

V is TRBV5-6 and J is TRBJ1-5; possibly TRBD1 for D (5 bases). Germline lookup yields CDR1 SGHDT and CDR2 YYEEEE. This CDR3 has 14 residues. V gave up 4 bases and J gave up 1 base, with 9 bases separating them. In DNA form, the CDR3 reads TGTGCCAGCAGCCGGGGGGGAAGCAATCAGCCCCAGCATTTT. Its protein is CASSRGGSNQPQHF.

V usage is TRBV30 and J usage is TRBJ2-5; 7 bases fit TRBD2. The length of the CDR3 is 15 residues. Trimming cost V 0 bases and J 5 bases; bases outside gene matches: 9. Per the germline V gene, CDR1 is GTSNPN and CDR2 is SVGIG (reference sequence). CDR3 sequence: CAWSVGWGEGETQYF. The CDR3 region has the DNA TGTGCCTGGAGTGTAGGGTGGGGGGAGGGGGAGACCCAGTACTTC.